These 23 T cell receptor beta chains were all obtained from the same sample, sequenced in a study of T cell clonality in common variable immunodeficiency. Sequencing used immunoSEQ multiplex PCR; TCRdb keeps in-frame clones, though not all of them. Altogether about 15,000 clones were found in the sample, and no singletons occur. General study findings and limits: Common variable immunodeficiency TCR beta sequences reportedly had fewer deletions and N-nucleotide insertions.

Their target antigens are unknown. Sequenced: peripheral blood mononuclear cells. The receptors originated from a human donor with common variable immunodeficiency.

This clone was counted only a few times. The missing CDR3 end, 3 residues past where the read stops, is filled in from the germline J gene. The chain uses TRBV6-2 or TRBV6-3 and TRBJ1-1, with a weak D call TRBD1 (6 bases). Trimming removed 6 bases at V and 1 base at J, with 9 bases between. Germline CDR1 reads MNHEY; CDR2 reads SVGEGT. The CDR3 is made up of 13 amino acids. CDR3 DNA, as far as it was read: TGTGCCAGCAGGGTACAGGGGAACACTGAA. It translates to CASRVQGNTE. The complete CDR3 protein is CASRVQGNTEAFF.

Comments on this clone: From the germline J gene comes the end of the CDR3, since the read stops 3 residues before it. The chain combines TRBV7-9 with TRBJ2-2; 7 nucleotides line up with TRBD1. With V trimmed by 4 bases and J by 6 bases, 5 bases remained unmatched. The V gene's germline CDR1 is SEHNR and CDR2 FQNEAQ (reference sequence). The CDR3 sequence is 14 residues long. The CDR3 loop reads CASSYGTDAGELFF. CDR3 DNA, as far as it was read: TGTGCCAGCAGCTACGGGACAGATGCCGGGGAG.

At least ten counts were recorded for this clone. The read is 3 residues too short to cover the CDR3 end, so that end is filled in from the germline J gene. This chain uses TRBV20-1 with TRBJ1-2, with TRBD1 as a possible D gene (6 bases). The CDR3 runs 12 residues. Germline V gene sequence: CDR1 DFQATT, CDR2 SNEGSKA (reference sequence). V lost 6 bases to trimming and J lost 4 bases, with 12 bases between them. The CDR3 DNA, read in part, is TGCAGTGCCCTCGGAGGGGGCTATGGC. As protein: CSALGGGYG. The whole CDR3 protein is CSALGGGYGYTF.

This clone has a handful of counts. Sequencing ends 3 residues short of the CDR3 end; the germline J gene provides the rest. V usage is TRBV5-1 and J usage is TRBJ2-7; D is unresolved. V was cut by 0 bases and J by 3 bases, with 7 bases left in between. The CDR3 is 13 residues long. Per germline, CDR1 SGHRS and CDR2 YFSETQ. The CDR3 bases that were read are TGCGCCAGCAGCTTGGAACAATTCTACGAG. This sequence encodes CASSLEQFYE. The CDR3 in full is CASSLEQFYEQYF.

Of note for this clone: The read halts 3 residues ahead of the CDR3 end, with the missing end drawn from the germline J gene. The rearrangement uses TRBV10-2 and TRBJ1-6; 8 bases map to TRBD1. Germline V gene lookup returns CDR1 WSHSY and CDR2 SAAADI. The CDR3 has 14 residues. J gave up 7 bases and V 7 bases, and 6 bases lay outside the gene matches. CDR3 DNA (partial): TGCGCCAGCATCCGGGACAGGAGCAATTCACCC. Translation: CASIRDRSNSP. The whole CDR3 protein is CASIRDRSNSPLHF.

Details on this clone: The missing CDR3 end, 3 residues past where the read stops, is filled in from the germline J gene. The rearrangement joins TRBV11-2 to TRBJ2-2, with 7 bases aligning to TRBD1. CDR3 size: 14 residues. Germline V lookup: CDR1 SGHAT, CDR2 FQNNGV. V gave up 3 bases and J gave up 7 bases; unmatched junction bases: 5. The DNA read from the CDR3 is TGTGCCAGCAGCTTCGGGACAGCCGGCGGGGAG. Translating gives CASSFGTAGGE. The whole CDR3 protein is CASSFGTAGGELFF.

This clone was seen ten or more times. Read data end 3 residues before the CDR3 end; the end is taken from the germline J gene. The V and J genes are TRBV19 and TRBJ2-4, with TRBD1 matching 7 bases. The CDR3 length is 15 residues. J was trimmed by 1 base and V by 4 bases; bases with no gene match: 4. Germline CDR1 reads LNHDA; CDR2 reads SQIVND (reference sequence). The sequenced part of the CDR3 DNA is TGTGCCAGTAGTAGGGAACAGGGGGCCAAAAACATT. Translating it yields CASSREQGAKNI. The entire CDR3 protein is CASSREQGAKNIQYF.

This clone has a handful of counts. The CDR3 is cut off 3 residues early in the read; its end comes from the germline J gene. The chain links TRBV7-9 to TRBJ2-5; 8 positions match TRBD2. Germline CDR1 and CDR2: SEHNR and FQNEAQ (reference sequence). V dropped 5 bases and J dropped 1; count of bases not matched to a gene: 6. The CDR3 has 15 amino acids. CDR3 DNA (partial): TGTGCCAGCAGCCGGGGAACTAGCGGCCAAGAGACC. Translation: CASSRGTSGQET. The whole CDR3 region reads CASSRGTSGQETQYF.

As for this clone: Read coverage stops 3 residues before the CDR3 terminus; the germline J gene supplies the remainder. V is TRBV19 and J is TRBJ1-5, with D possibly being TRBD1 (6 bases). The CDR3 extends over 15 amino acids. Trimming removed 4 bases at V and 5 bases at J, with 15 bases between. Germline V gives CDR1 LNHDA, CDR2 SQIVND (reference sequence). The sequenced part of the CDR3 DNA is TGTGCCAGTAGTACCACCGGACAGATTCATCAGCCC. Its translation is CASSTTGQIHQP. The full-length CDR3 reads as CASSTTGQIHQPQHF.

This clone was detected ten times or more. The read falls 3 residues short of the CDR3 end, and the missing part is taken from the germline J gene. This sample also contains other DNA sequences that code for the same CDR3. The rearrangement uses TRBV19 and TRBJ1-2; D is perhaps TRBD1 (6 bases). This CDR3 is 13 amino acids long. Germline V gene lookup returns CDR1 LNHDA and CDR2 SQIVND (reference sequence). The V gene lost 4 bases and the J gene lost 0 bases, with 6 bases spanning the gap. The covered CDR3 bases are TGTGCCAGTAGTAAGGGGGCTAACTATGGC. Its translation: CASSKGANYG. In full, the CDR3 is CASSKGANYGYTF.

This chain's CDR3 is CASSLQYYGYTF. CDR3 DNA, as far as it was read: TGTGCCAGCAGCTTACAGTACTATGGC. The chain is built from TRBV7-2 and TRBJ1-2; D is undetermined. The read ends 3 residues early relative to the CDR3; the germline J gene fills the gap. CDR1 is SGHTA and CDR2 is FQGNSA in the germline V gene. The CDR3 loop spans 12 amino acids. The V and J ends lost 2 bases and 3 bases respectively, with 4 bases between them.

With respect to this clone: The CDR3 end falls 3 residues outside the read, so it is completed with the germline J gene. This chain connects TRBV2 to TRBJ2-1, with TRBD1 identical over 11 bases. CDR1 is SNHLY and CDR2 is FYNNEI in the germline V gene. The CDR3 is 14 residues long. After removal of 6 bases from V and 7 bases from J, the junction contained 5 bases not matched to a gene. The covered CDR3 bases are TGTGCCAGCAGGTATGGACAGGGGGCAAATGAG. This gives the protein CASRYGQGANE. The whole CDR3 region reads CASRYGQGANEQFF.

About this clone: The read terminates 3 residues before the CDR3 end, so the remaining end is supplied by the germline J gene. The J gene is TRBJ2-3, the V gene TRBV19, with 8 bases matching TRBD2. Germline V gene sequence: CDR1 LNHDA, CDR2 SQIVND (reference sequence). Trimming took 3 bases from V and 3 from J; bases not matched to a gene: 5. The CDR3 covers 15 residues. CDR3 DNA, as far as it was read: TGTGCCAGTAGTATGGCGGGAGGTAGAACAGATACG. Residues: CASSMAGGRTDT. The full CDR3 protein is CASSMAGGRTDTQYF.

This clone showed up just a few times. Sequencing ends 3 residues short of the CDR3 end; the germline J gene provides the rest. V is TRBV19 and J is TRBJ2-1; D is perhaps TRBD2 (6 bases). This CDR3 is 15 amino acids long. Germline V gene data show CDR1 as LNHDA and CDR2 as SQIVND (reference sequence). Trimming left V 7 bases short and J 1 base short, with 14 bases between. The CDR3 protein is CASTLGGVSYNEQFF. CDR3 bases read: TGTGCCAGTACCCTAGGCGGGGTATCCTACAATGAG.

There are a few counts of this clone. The read falls 3 residues short of the CDR3 end, and the missing part is taken from the germline J gene. The chain couples TRBV5-1 to TRBJ2-7; D is possibly TRBD2 (5 bases). V shed 0 bases and J shed 2 bases, with 9 bases lying between them. Germline V gene lookup returns CDR1 SGHRS and CDR2 YFSETQ. This CDR3 has 14 amino acids. The CDR3 spells CASSLGVGAYEQYF. The DNA read from the CDR3 is TGCGCCAGCAGCTTGGGTGTCGGGGCCTACGAG.

This clone has just a few counts. The read ends 3 residues early relative to the CDR3; the germline J gene fills the gap. J is TRBJ2-1 and V is TRBV30, with 9 bases lining up with TRBD2. Germline values: CDR1 GTSNPN, CDR2 SVGIG (reference sequence). The J segment lost 4 bases and the V segment lost 3 bases, leaving 7 bases of the junction unmatched. The CDR3 has 15 amino acids. The covered CDR3 bases are TGTGCCTGGAGCGCCGGGACTAGCCGATACAATGAG. Its protein is CAWSAGTSRYNE. The whole CDR3 sequence reads CAWSAGTSRYNEQFF.

As regards this clone: Read sequence stops 3 residues before the CDR3 end, and the germline J gene provides the missing end. V and J are TRBV30 and TRBJ1-5; D is uncertain. This CDR3 is built from 13 residues. Per the germline V gene, CDR1 is GTSNPN and CDR2 is SVGIG (reference sequence). The ends were cut back, 1 base at V and 2 bases at J, with 6 bases in the middle. Partial CDR3 DNA: TGTGCCTGGAGTGGAAGGGGCAATCAGCCC. As protein: CAWSGRGNQP. The whole CDR3 protein reads CAWSGRGNQPQHF.

In its sample, this clone was seen a few times. The covered CDR3 bases are TGCAGCGTTGGGGGACTAGCGGGGCACGAG. Translating gives CSVGGLAGHE. The whole CDR3 reads CSVGGLAGHEQYF. The chain recombines TRBV29-1 with TRBJ2-7, with 13 bases that match TRBD2. The sequenced fragment ends 3 residues before the CDR3 boundary, so the rest is inferred from the germline J gene. Germline V CDR1 and CDR2: SQVTM, ANQGSEA. J gave up 5 bases and V 4 bases, and 2 bases lay outside the gene matches. The CDR3 has 13 amino acids.

On this clone: The missing CDR3 end, 3 residues past where the read stops, is filled in from the germline J gene. This chain uses TRBV5-5 with TRBJ1-2; D ambiguous. The V gene lost 0 bases and the J gene lost 3 bases, with 6 bases spanning the gap. Germline CDR1 and CDR2: SGHKS and YYEKEE (reference sequence). The CDR3 length is 13 residues. CDR3 sequence: CASSLEADYGYTF. The CDR3 DNA, read in part, is TGTGCCAGCAGCTTGGAGGCAGACTATGGC.

Only a few counts were recorded for this clone. The read is 3 residues too short to cover the CDR3 end, so that end is filled in from the germline J gene. The chain joins TRBV18 to TRBJ1-5; D unclear. This CDR3 region has 14 residues. Trimming took 5 bases from V and 1 from J, leaving 9 bases between them. Germline V gives CDR1 KGHSH, CDR2 LQKENI. The sequenced CDR3 bases are TGTGCCAGCTCATTGGTCGGGAGCAATCAGCCC. Encoded protein: CASSLVGSNQP. The full CDR3 is CASSLVGSNQPQHF.

In regard to this clone: The CDR3 is cut off 3 residues early in the read; its end comes from the germline J gene. The chain joins TRBV7-9 to TRBJ2-5, with D tentatively TRBD1 (5 bases). V lost 5 bases to trimming and J lost 3 bases, with 13 bases between them. Germline V gene sequence: CDR1 SEHNR, CDR2 FQNEAQ (reference sequence). The CDR3 runs 14 residues. The part of the CDR3 DNA that was read is TGTGCCAGCAGCGTGACAGTTGAAGAAGAGACC. Translated: CASSVTVEEET. The whole CDR3 is CASSVTVEEETQYF.

A note on this clone: The read is 3 residues too short to cover the CDR3 end, so that end is filled in from the germline J gene. V usage is TRBV6-2 or TRBV6-3 and J usage is TRBJ2-7, with a possible D match to TRBD1 (6 bases). Germline V gene sequence: CDR1 MNHEY, CDR2 SVGEGT. Trimming pared 2 bases from V and 6 bases from J, leaving 11 bases between. The CDR3 has 13 amino acids. The CDR3 protein is CASSYIDRREQYF. CDR3 bases read: TGTGCCAGCAGTTACATTGACAGGCGCGAG.

This clone occurred a few times. A much bigger clone sits one base away, suggesting this may be a read error. The read terminates 3 residues ahead of where the CDR3 ends, so the germline J gene completes it. This sample includes further DNA sequences coding for the same CDR3. This chain links TRBV7-2 with TRBJ1-2; 10 positions agree with TRBD1. Per the germline V gene, CDR1 is SGHTA and CDR2 is FQGNSA. This CDR3 comprises 13 residues. V lost 4 bases, J lost 5 bases, and 1 base stayed unmatched. CDR3 loop: CASSSGQGYGYTF. The CDR3 DNA, read in part, is TGTGCCAGCAGCTCGGGACAGGGGTATGGC.